This T cell receptor beta chain was recovered during a study of cytomegalovirus exposure and HLA in healthy donors. Per the germline V gene, CDR1 is SEHNR and CDR2 is FQNEAQ (reference sequence). The CDR3 loop spans 14 amino acids. V lost 1 base and J 5 bases, leaving 12 bases between the germline ends. The method was immunoSEQ multiplex PCR; TCRdb's version includes in-frame clones alone and lacks a portion of them. Found here are approximately 200,000 clones, around nine tenths of them singletons; the top ten hold roughly 3%. The rearrangement uses TRBV7-9 and TRBJ2-7; D call uncertain. This sequence originates from a woman under 30 in good health and CMV-seronegative. Sequenced input: PBMCs. The CDR3 DNA sequence: TGTGCCAGCAGCTTAGGGCACGGAGTCCACGAGCAGTACTTC. Translation gives CASSLGHGVHEQYF.